This T cell receptor (beta chain) originates from a study of T cell repertoires in cytomegalovirus infection (dated by TCRdb to about 2019). Study-level background: The HLA type of each donor mattered for the analysis, because public TCR beta signatures pointed to carriage of CMV infection along with the matching HLA type.

Overall results and qualifications from the work: The ex vivo response was dominated by HLA-C-restricted CMV-specific TCR beta clonotypes, which also provided the single most frequent clonotype in two of eight donors. Carriers of CMV infection plus the relevant HLA type were discriminated by the cumulative frequency of public TCR beta family members in the study cohort and in an independent roughly 400-donor cohort.

This clonotype was found many times. Which antigen it targets is not known. Per-base quality was not reported, and no clone a single base away is much larger than it. The instrument was an Illumina HiSeq 1500. TCRdb reran the public reads through fastp at Q25 and MiXCR, keeping productive beta chains. Each CDR3 protein appears once, grouped with its most common genes and DNA. Recorded for this sample are roughly 240,000 distinct CDR3 sequences; 6.5% of them occurred a single time. The ten top clones hold around 6% of the sample. V is cut back by 6 bases and J by 2 bases, with 7 bases in the junction unmatched. Including the terminal cysteine and phenylalanine, the CDR3 comprises 14 residues. The CDR3 DNA has 42 bases and is translated from base 1. The germline V gene provides CDR1 MNHNS and CDR2 SASEGT.

In this chain, TRBV6-1 is recombined with TRBJ2-7; the central 7 bases match TRBD1. The sequencing sample was made of PBMCs. The clonotype comes from a human donor in good health (CMV status not recorded). Some clones in this sample may be carry-over from other donors' samples. The nucleotide sequence is given as TGTGCCAGCAGCCTGGGACAGCCAGCCTACGAGCAGTACTTC. This is translated as CASSLGQPAYEQYF.